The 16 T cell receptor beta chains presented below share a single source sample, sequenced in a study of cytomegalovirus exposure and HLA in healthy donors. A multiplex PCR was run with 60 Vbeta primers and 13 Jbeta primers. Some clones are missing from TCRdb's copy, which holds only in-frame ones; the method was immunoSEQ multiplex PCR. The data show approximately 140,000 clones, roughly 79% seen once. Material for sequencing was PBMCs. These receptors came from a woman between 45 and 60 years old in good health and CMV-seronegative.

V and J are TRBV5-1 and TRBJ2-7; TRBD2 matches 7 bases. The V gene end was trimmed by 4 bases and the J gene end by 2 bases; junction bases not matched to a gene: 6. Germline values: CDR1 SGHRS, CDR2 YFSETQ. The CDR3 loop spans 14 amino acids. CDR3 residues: CASSLGGSAYEQYF. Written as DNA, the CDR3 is TGCGCCAGCAGCCTCGGGGGGTCCGCCTACGAGCAGTACTTC.

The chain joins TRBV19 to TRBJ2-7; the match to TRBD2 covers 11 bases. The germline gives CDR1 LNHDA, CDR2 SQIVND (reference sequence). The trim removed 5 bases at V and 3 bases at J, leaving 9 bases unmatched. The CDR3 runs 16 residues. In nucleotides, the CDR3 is TGTGCCAGTAGTGGCTATAGCGGGAGGGCCGTCTACGAGCAGTACTTC. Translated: CASSGYSGRAVYEQYF. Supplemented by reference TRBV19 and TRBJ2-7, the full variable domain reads DGGITQSPKYLFRKEGQNVTLSCEQNLNHDAMYWYRQDPGQGLRLIYYSQIVNDFQKGDIAEGYSVSREKKESFPLTVTSAQKNPTAFYLCASSGYSGRAVYEQYFGPGTRLTVT.

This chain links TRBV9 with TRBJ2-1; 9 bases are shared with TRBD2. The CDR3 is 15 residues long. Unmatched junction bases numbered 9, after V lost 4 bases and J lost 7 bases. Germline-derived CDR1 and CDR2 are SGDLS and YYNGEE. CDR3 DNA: TGTGCCAGCAGCCCCGGAGGGACTAGCTTTAATGAGCAGTTCTTC. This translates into CASSPGGTSFNEQFF.

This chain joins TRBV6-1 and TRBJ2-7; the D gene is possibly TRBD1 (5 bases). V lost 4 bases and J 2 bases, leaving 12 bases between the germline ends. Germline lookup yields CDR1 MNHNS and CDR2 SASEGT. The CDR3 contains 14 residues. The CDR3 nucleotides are TGTGCCAGCAGTGCCCAGGGCATCCCCTACGAGCAGTACGTC. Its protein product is CASSAQGIPYEQYV.

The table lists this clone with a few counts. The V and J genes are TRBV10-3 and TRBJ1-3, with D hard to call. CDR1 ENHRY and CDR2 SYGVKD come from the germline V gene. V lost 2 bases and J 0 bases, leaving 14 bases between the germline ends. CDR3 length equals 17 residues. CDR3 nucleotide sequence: TGTGCCATCAGTGAGATTGAACAGCGGATCTCTGGAAACACCATATATTTT. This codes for CAISEIEQRISGNTIYF.

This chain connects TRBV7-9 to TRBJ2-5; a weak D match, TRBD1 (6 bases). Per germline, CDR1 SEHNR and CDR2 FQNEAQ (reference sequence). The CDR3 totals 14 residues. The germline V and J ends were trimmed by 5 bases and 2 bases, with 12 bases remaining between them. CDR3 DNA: TGTGCCAGCAGCATACAGGGTTTGCAAGAGACCCAGTACTTC. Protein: CASSIQGLQETQYF.

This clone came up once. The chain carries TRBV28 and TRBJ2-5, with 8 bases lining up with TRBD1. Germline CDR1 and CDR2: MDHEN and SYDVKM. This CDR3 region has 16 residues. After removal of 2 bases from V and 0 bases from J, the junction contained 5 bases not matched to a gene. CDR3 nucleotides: TGTGCCAGCAGTTTAGTGGGACAGGCCCACCAAGAGACCCAGTACTTC. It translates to CASSLVGQAHQETQYF.

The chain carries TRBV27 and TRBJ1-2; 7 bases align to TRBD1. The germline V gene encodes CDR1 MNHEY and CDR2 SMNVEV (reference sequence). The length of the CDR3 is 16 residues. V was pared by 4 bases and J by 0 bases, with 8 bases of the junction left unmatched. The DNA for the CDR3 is TGTGCCAGCAGTTCTCGGACAGGACTTACTAACTATGGCTACACCTTC. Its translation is CASSSRTGLTNYGYTF.

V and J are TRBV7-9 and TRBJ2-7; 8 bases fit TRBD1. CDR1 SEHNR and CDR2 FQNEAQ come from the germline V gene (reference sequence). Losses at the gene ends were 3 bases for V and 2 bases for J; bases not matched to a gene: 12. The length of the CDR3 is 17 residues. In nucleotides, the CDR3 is TGTGCCAGCAGCTTCCCTCCGGGACAGGAACCCACCTACGAGCAGTACTTC. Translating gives CASSFPPGQEPTYEQYF.

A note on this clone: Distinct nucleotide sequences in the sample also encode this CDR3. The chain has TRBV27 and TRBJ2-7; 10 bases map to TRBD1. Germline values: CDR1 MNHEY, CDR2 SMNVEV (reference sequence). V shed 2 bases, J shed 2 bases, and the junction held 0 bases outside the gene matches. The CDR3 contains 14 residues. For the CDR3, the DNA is TGTGCCAGCAGTTTAGGACAGGGGGCCTACGAGCAGTACTTC. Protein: CASSLGQGAYEQYF.

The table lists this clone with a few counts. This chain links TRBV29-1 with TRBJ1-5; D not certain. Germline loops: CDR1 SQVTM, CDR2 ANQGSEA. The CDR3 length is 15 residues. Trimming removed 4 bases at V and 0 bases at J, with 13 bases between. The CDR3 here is CSVGWSRYSNQPQHF. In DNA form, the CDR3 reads TGCAGCGTTGGCTGGAGCCGGTATAGCAATCAGCCCCAGCATTTT.

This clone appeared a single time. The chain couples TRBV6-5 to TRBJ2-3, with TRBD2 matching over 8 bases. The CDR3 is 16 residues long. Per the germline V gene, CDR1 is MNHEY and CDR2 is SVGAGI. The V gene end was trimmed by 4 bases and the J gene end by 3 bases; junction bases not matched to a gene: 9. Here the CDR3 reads CASSWERESDTDTQYF. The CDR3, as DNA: TGTGCCAGCAGTTGGGAGCGGGAGTCGGATACAGATACGCAGTATTTT.

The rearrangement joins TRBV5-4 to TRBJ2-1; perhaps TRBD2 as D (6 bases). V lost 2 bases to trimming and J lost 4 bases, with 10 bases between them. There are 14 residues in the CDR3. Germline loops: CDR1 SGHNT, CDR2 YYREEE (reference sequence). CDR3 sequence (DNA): TGTGCCAGCAGCTTAAGACGGGGGTACAATGAGCAGTTCTTC. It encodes CASSLRRGYNEQFF.

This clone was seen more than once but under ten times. The CDR3 region is CASSQSGRGQFF. The CDR3 DNA reads TGTGCCAGCAGCCAAAGCGGGAGAGGCCAGTTCTTC. J is TRBJ2-1 and V is TRBV11-3; TRBD2 agrees at 8 bases. The CDR3 sequence is 12 residues long. Trimming cost V 5 bases and J 13 bases; bases outside gene matches: 7. Germline-derived CDR1 and CDR2 are SGHNT and YENEEA.

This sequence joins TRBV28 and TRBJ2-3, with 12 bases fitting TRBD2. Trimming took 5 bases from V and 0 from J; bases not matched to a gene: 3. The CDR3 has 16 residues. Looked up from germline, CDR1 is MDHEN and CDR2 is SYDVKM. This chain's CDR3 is CASSVTSGRSTDTQYF. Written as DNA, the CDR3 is TGTGCCAGCAGTGTGACTAGCGGGAGAAGCACAGATACGCAGTATTTT.

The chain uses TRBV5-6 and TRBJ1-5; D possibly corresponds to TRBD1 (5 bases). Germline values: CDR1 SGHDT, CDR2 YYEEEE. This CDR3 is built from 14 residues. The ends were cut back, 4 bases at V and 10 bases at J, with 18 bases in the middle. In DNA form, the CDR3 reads TGTGCCAGCAGCCAAGGCCCAGGGTTCGGACCCCAGCATTTT. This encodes CASSQGPGFGPQHF.